This TCR beta chain derives from a study of blood T cell repertoires in COVID-19. Study details: Sources were T cells, B-cell-depleted T cells, or PBMCs; the material itself was cDNA or gDNA.

Method: immunoSEQ multiplex PCR; TCRdb's copy keeps in-frame clones and lacks some. The sample contains roughly 230,000 clones, 90% of which appear only once. Trimming at V came to 4 bases and at J to 2 bases, leaving 8 bases not matched to a gene. The CDR3 is 15 amino acids. Germline V gene sequence: CDR1 SGDLS, CDR2 YYNGEE. Enrolled during active infection, Seattle patients were then followed longitudinally. This TCR was sampled from a woman aged 55-69 years with COVID-19, enrolled during active disease. The rearrangement joins TRBV9 to TRBJ1-2, with 7 bases that match TRBD1. Sequencing was performed on peripheral blood. The CDR3, as DNA: TGTGCCAGCAGCCTGACAGGGACCTTAAACTATGGCTACACCTTC. The encoded protein is CASSLTGTLNYGYTF.